Below are 6 T cell receptor beta chains sequenced from a single sample in a study of blood T cells in healthy people across ages. Next came a second PCR, run for about 6 to 11 cycles, which used a sample-barcoded 5' primer along with a J-beta primer mix. TCRdb re-derived calls from the 5' RACE reads in MiXCR, one entry per CDR3 protein. The sample lists 1.5 million to 2 million distinct CDR3 sequences; roughly 43% were seen once. The sample taken for sequencing was blood. Source of these receptors: a human donor in good health.

The sample holds a few counts of this clonotype. An end of the junction differs from the germline gene, which may be a read error. The chain employs TRBV7-2 and TRBJ2-5, with 13 bases that match TRBD2. Per the germline V gene, CDR1 is SGHTA and CDR2 is FQGNSA. The length of the CDR3 is 15 residues. CDR3 nucleotide sequence: TGTGCCAGCGGCTTATTAACTAGCGGGGGGGCGAGGCAGTACTTC. This encodes CASGLLTSGGARQYF.

The chain carries TRBV20-1 and TRBJ1-2, with a possible D match to TRBD1 (6 bases). The CDR3 loop spans 13 amino acids. Germline V gene data show CDR1 as DFQATT and CDR2 as SNEGSKA (reference sequence). Trimming removed 3 bases at V and 2 bases at J, with 10 bases between. CDR3 DNA: TGCAGTGCTAGGCTGGACAGAAACTATGGCTACACCTTC. It translates to CSARLDRNYGYTF.

With respect to this clonotype: At one of its ends the junction is not consistent with the germline gene, which may arise from a read error. The CDR3 is CASSLPGRENYGHTF. The CDR3 DNA is TGTGCCAGCAGCCTCCCGGGACGGGAAAACTATGGCCACACCTTC. The genes are TRBV7-8 and TRBJ1-2; D possibly corresponds to TRBD1 (5 bases). The CDR3 extends over 15 amino acids. Looked up from germline, CDR1 is SGHVS and CDR2 is FQNEAQ.

This chain joins TRBV7-2 and TRBJ1-6; D perhaps matches TRBD1 (6 bases). This CDR3 spans 15 amino acids. The germline V gene has CDR1 SGHTA and CDR2 FQGNSA. Trimming left V 3 bases short and J 7 bases short, with 13 bases between. In DNA, the CDR3 is TGTGCCAGCAGCTTCGTAGGGGGTACGAATTCACCCCTCCACTTT. Translated, it gives CASSFVGGTNSPLHF.

The chain joins TRBV9 to TRBJ1-2; 9 positions match TRBD1. CDR1 is SGDLS, CDR2 YYNGEE, per germline. Trimming at V came to 2 bases and at J to 7 bases, leaving 9 bases not matched to a gene. The CDR3 is 15 residues long. This chain's CDR3 is CASSVRTGEGSGYTF. DNA of the CDR3: TGTGCCAGCAGCGTCCGGACAGGGGAGGGTAGTGGCTACACCTTC.

The chain recombines TRBV28 with TRBJ2-3; unclear D gene. Trimming cost V 3 bases and J 0 bases, with 10 bases left between them. The length of the CDR3 is 15 residues. The germline gives CDR1 MDHEN, CDR2 SYDVKM. The CDR3 sequence: CASSFSPLSTDTQYF. The DNA for the CDR3 is TGTGCCAGCAGTTTCTCTCCTTTAAGCACAGATACGCAGTATTTT. The variable domain in full, with the rest retrieved from reference TRBV28 and TRBJ2-3, is DVKVTQSSRYLVKRTGEKVFLECVQDMDHENMFWYRQDPGLGLRLIYFSYDVKMKEKGDIPEGYSVSREKKERFSLILESASTNQTSMYLCASSFSPLSTDTQYFGPGTRLTVL.